Reported below is one TCR beta chain. Its antigen is unidentified. This entry comes from a study of early T cells in non-severe SARS-CoV-2 infection. Study at large: Sequencing of bulk RNA from unsorted whole blood was done, without chain pairing. Study-level results: Clonotype matching in VDJdb favored anti-spike CD8 responses and did not capture private and CD4 specificities.

Separate cDNA molecules each had unique molecular identifiers attached to them. From the 5' RACE reads, TCRdb called clonotypes with MiXCR, one entry per CDR3 protein. The data show around 57,000 distinct CDR3 sequences, 10% to 11% seen once. The clonotype comes from an adult who was a healthcare worker with PCR-confirmed SARS-CoV-2 infection or an uninfected control (not recorded which). The sequenced material came from whole blood.

CDR3: CASSLRGATEAFF. The CDR3 nucleotides are TGTGCCAGCAGCTTAAGGGGGGCCACTGAAGCTTTCTTT. The V and J genes are TRBV11-2 and TRBJ1-1; possibly TRBD1 for D (6 bases). CDR1 is SGHAT, CDR2 FQNNGV, per germline. There are 13 residues in the CDR3. Trimming pared 2 bases from V and 4 bases from J, leaving 8 bases between.